The 20 T cell receptor beta chains listed next were all sequenced from one sample in a study of blood T cell repertoires in COVID-19. Assay: immunoSEQ multiplex PCR; the TCRdb copy retains only in-frame clones and omits some. The data contain 80,000 or so clones, 90% of them singletons. Specimen: peripheral blood. These receptors were taken from a woman aged 50 to 65 in a cohort sampled during active COVID-19.

The chain is built from TRBV27 and TRBJ1-1; the match to TRBD1 covers 9 bases. This CDR3 comprises 16 residues. CDR1 is MNHEY, CDR2 SMNVEV, per germline (reference sequence). V lost 8 bases, J lost 8 bases, and 18 bases stayed unmatched. The CDR3 sequence is CASLGQGGRSPTEAFF. As DNA, the CDR3 is TGTGCCAGCCTGGGACAGGGTGGGCGATCTCCCACGGAAGCTTTCTTT.

The rearrangement joins TRBV28 to TRBJ1-1; D uncertain. The CDR3 has 13 residues. CDR1 and CDR2 (germline): MDHEN, SYDVKM. The V end lost 5 bases, the J end lost 5 bases, and 12 bases lay between the germline ends. The chain's CDR3 is CASSKGRETEAFF. CDR3 in DNA: TGTGCCAGCAGTAAAGGGAGGGAAACTGAAGCTTTCTTT.

The chain uses TRBV28 and TRBJ2-3; 8 nucleotides match TRBD2. CDR3 size: 16 residues. V was clipped by 2 bases and J by 1 base; unmatched bases: 5. CDR1 is MDHEN, CDR2 SYDVKM, per germline. The CDR3 DNA is TGTGCCAGCAGTTTACAGGGAGCGGGAGGCACAGATACGCAGTATTTT. It encodes CASSLQGAGGTDTQYF.

The V call is TRBV10-3, the J call TRBJ1-2; D is perhaps TRBD1 (5 bases). Germline CDR1 ENHRY, CDR2 SYGVKD. The CDR3 covers 14 residues. The V and J ends lost 6 bases and 1 base respectively, with 12 bases between them. CDR3 in amino acids: CAIRKDTNNYGYTF. In nucleotides, the CDR3 is TGTGCCATCAGGAAGGACACTAATAACTATGGCTACACCTTC.

This chain uses TRBV5-4 with TRBJ2-1; TRBD2 matches 10 bases. The CDR3 consists of 18 residues. Germline V gene sequence: CDR1 SGHNT, CDR2 YYREEE (reference sequence). V lost 0 bases and J lost 4; bases outside the gene matches: 10. The CDR3 DNA follows: TGTGCCAGCAGCTTGGGGCTAGCGGGAGCTGGGGCTTACAATGAGCAGTTCTTC. Amino acid sequence: CASSLGLAGAGAYNEQFF. The full variable domain, in which reference TRBV5-4 and TRBJ2-1 provide the parts outside the CDR3, is ETGVTQSPTHLIKTRGQQVTLRCSSQSGHNTVSWYQQALGQGPQFIFQYYREEENGRGNFPPRFSGLQFPNYSSELNVNALELDDSALYLCASSLGLAGAGAYNEQFFGPGTRLTVL.

The chain carries TRBV1 and TRBJ2-7; no DNA check was done on the table's D call, TRBD2. TRBV1 is described as a pseudogene. This CDR3 is 14 amino acids long. The CDR3 DNA is TGCACCAGCAGCCAAGAGCGGCTAGCATACGAGCAGTACTTC. It specifies CTSSQERLAYEQYF.

The chain employs TRBV7-9 and TRBJ1-1; 7 nucleotides align to TRBD1. V lost 4 bases to trimming and J lost 0 bases; unmatched junction nucleotides: 17. The CDR3 sequence is 19 residues long. Germline-derived CDR1 and CDR2 are SEHNR and FQNEAQ (reference sequence). The CDR3 nucleotides read TGTGCCAGCAGCTCCGGGACAGCGGGTCTCATGGTTATGAACACTGAAGCTTTCTTT. The encoded protein is CASSSGTAGLMVMNTEAFF.

V usage is TRBV7-2 and J usage is TRBJ2-5; 12 nucleotides match TRBD2. V gave up 5 bases and J gave up 9 bases; unmatched junction bases: 4. The CDR3 is made up of 13 amino acids. CDR1 and CDR2 (germline): SGHTA, FQGNSA. In nucleotides, the CDR3 is TGTGCCAGCAGCACTAGCGGGAGGTGGGCCCAGTACTTC. It is translated as CASSTSGRWAQYF.

V and J are TRBV4-1 and TRBJ2-2; TRBD1 aligns across 8 bases. Germline CDR1 and CDR2: MGHRA and YSYEKL. V trimming: 0 bases; J trimming: 0 bases; junction bases outside the gene matches: 15. The CDR3 is 21 amino acids. CDR3 residues: CASSQEPGGGLGLSNTGELFF. CDR3 nucleotide sequence: TGCGCCAGCAGCCAAGAGCCAGGGGGCGGCTTGGGCCTCTCGAACACCGGGGAGCTGTTTTTT.

This chain connects TRBV7-2 to TRBJ2-1; 7 positions agree with TRBD2. The CDR3 is 15 residues long. CDR1 SGHTA and CDR2 FQGNSA come from the germline V gene. Trimming cost V 7 bases and J 9 bases; bases outside gene matches: 15. The CDR3 sequence: CASTFGGFSVLEQFF. The CDR3 DNA follows: TGTGCCAGCACCTTCGGGGGGTTTAGCGTACTTGAGCAGTTCTTC.

This sequence joins TRBV5-1 and TRBJ2-3, with 8 bases aligning to TRBD1. CDR3 length: 15 amino acids. Germline CDR1 SGHRS, CDR2 YFSETQ. J gave up 4 bases and V 2 bases, and 6 bases lay outside the gene matches. The CDR3 is CASSLQGGQADTQYF. CDR3 DNA: TGCGCCAGCAGCTTACAGGGGGGTCAGGCAGATACGCAGTATTTT.

The chain is built from TRBV5-1 and TRBJ2-3; 7 bases line up with TRBD2. The CDR3 contains 13 residues. V shed 6 bases and J 4 bases; nucleotides not matched to a gene: 5. Germline V CDR1 and CDR2: SGHRS, YFSETQ. CDR3 sequence: CASNWGGSDTQYF. The CDR3 DNA follows: TGCGCCAGCAATTGGGGGGGATCAGATACGCAGTATTTT.

The V call is TRBV10-1, the J call TRBJ2-2, with D tentatively TRBD1 (6 bases). The CDR3 is made up of 15 amino acids. Germline V lookup: CDR1 WNHNN, CDR2 SYGVQD (reference sequence). Trimming took 6 bases from V and 4 from J, leaving 15 bases between them. The CDR3 is CASSLGTSGTGELFF. CDR3 bases: TGCGCCAGCAGCCTCGGGACATCCGGCACCGGGGAGCTGTTTTTT.

This chain uses TRBV11-2 with TRBJ1-3; D remains ambiguous. With 1 base removed from V and 5 bases from J, the gap between germline ends came to 9 bases. Germline-derived CDR1 and CDR2 are SGHAT and FQNNGV. This CDR3 has 14 amino acids. Written as DNA, the CDR3 is TGTGCCAGCAGCTTAGGCGGTAATCGAAACACCATATATTTT. Translating gives CASSLGGNRNTIYF.

The rearrangement links TRBV11-3 to TRBJ2-2; 9 nucleotides match TRBD1. Per the germline V gene, CDR1 is SGHNT and CDR2 is YENEEA. V was clipped by 6 bases and J by 5 bases; unmatched bases: 7. CDR3 length: 15 residues. Written as DNA, the CDR3 is TGTGCCAGCAGTCGGGACAGGGAGATGACCGGGGAGCTGTTTTTT. Its protein is CASSRDREMTGELFF.

The V call is TRBV29-1, the J call TRBJ2-1, with D possibly being TRBD1 (6 bases). The CDR3 is 13 amino acids. Germline CDR1 reads SQVTM; CDR2 reads ANQGSEA. The CDR3 sequence: CRVTGLGENEQFF. The CDR3 DNA sequence: TGCAGGGTCACAGGGTTAGGGGAGAATGAGCAGTTCTTC.

This chain connects TRBV11-2 to TRBJ2-5; D uncertain. Trimming cost V 2 bases and J 5 bases, with 9 bases left between them. The CDR3 is made up of 13 amino acids. CDR1 SGHAT and CDR2 FQNNGV come from the germline V gene. The CDR3 here is CASSLNPPETQYF. The CDR3 nucleotides are TGTGCCAGCAGCTTAAATCCCCCGGAGACCCAGTACTTC.

The CDR3 DNA reads TGTGCCACCCGGACAGCTGGGGATGGCTACACCTTC. It encodes CATRTAGDGYTF. The chain carries TRBV19 and TRBJ1-2, with D maybe TRBD1 (6 bases). With 10 bases removed from V and 6 bases from J, the gap between germline ends came to 15 bases. This CDR3 comprises 12 residues. Germline CDR1 is LNHDA and CDR2 is SQIVND (reference sequence).

The rearrangement uses TRBV19 and TRBJ2-4; 8 bases are a match to TRBD1. Trimming removed 1 base from V and 9 bases from J; junction bases left unmatched: 8. The germline CDR1 and CDR2 sequences are LNHDA and SQIVND (reference sequence). This CDR3 contains 15 residues. CDR3 region: CASSIGTGPRGIQYF. CDR3 bases: TGTGCCAGTAGTATAGGGACAGGGCCTAGAGGCATTCAGTACTTC.

This chain links TRBV7-8 with TRBJ2-2; TRBD2 matches 10 bases. The CDR3 covers 14 residues. V was pared by 2 bases and J by 7 bases, with 1 base of the junction left unmatched. The germline V gene has CDR1 SGHVS and CDR2 FQNEAQ. As DNA, the CDR3 is TGTGCCAGCAGCTTAAGCGGGAGGGGCGGGGAGCTGTTTTTT. Its translation is CASSLSGRGGELFF.